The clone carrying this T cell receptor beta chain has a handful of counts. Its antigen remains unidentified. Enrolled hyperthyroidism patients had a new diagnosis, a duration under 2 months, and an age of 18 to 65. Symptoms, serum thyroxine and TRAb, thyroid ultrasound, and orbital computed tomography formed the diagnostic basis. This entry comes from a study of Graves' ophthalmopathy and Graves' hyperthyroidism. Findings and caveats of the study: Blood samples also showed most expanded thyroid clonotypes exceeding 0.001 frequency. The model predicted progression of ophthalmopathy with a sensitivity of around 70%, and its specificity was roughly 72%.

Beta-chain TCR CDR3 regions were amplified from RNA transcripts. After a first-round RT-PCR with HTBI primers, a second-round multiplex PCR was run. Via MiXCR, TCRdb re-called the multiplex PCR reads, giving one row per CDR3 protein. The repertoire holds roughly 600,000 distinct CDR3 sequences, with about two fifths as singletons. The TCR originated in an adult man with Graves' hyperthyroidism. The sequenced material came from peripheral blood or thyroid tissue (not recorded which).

The CDR3 loop reads CASSPGRTSEDTGELFF. The CDR3 nucleotides are TGTGCCAGCAGCCCCGGGAGGACTAGCGAAGATACCGGGGAGCTGTTTTTT. The chain carries TRBV7-8 and TRBJ2-2, with TRBD2 matching 9 bases. The trim removed 5 bases at V and 5 bases at J, leaving 12 bases unmatched. The CDR3 runs 17 residues. In germline, CDR1 is SGHVS, CDR2 FQNEAQ.